A single sample is the source of the 6 T cell receptor beta chains below, sequenced in a study of T cell responses to AZD1222 COVID-19 vaccine. The table came from immunoSEQ multiplex PCR; TCRdb's copy has only in-frame clones and leaves some out. Of over 45,000 clones listed, 80% to 90% are singletons. This sample comprised peripheral blood, obtained on day 0 of AZD1222 vaccination. These receptors all stem from an adult in good health.

The J gene is TRBJ1-2, the V gene TRBV28, with D hard to call. Germline V lookup: CDR1 MDHEN, CDR2 SYDVKM. This CDR3 has 12 amino acids. Trimming stripped 5 bases from V and 4 bases from J, with 8 bases between. This CDR3 reads CASSGLTYGYTF. The CDR3, as DNA: TGTGCCAGCAGTGGCCTTACCTATGGCTACACCTTC.

The chain employs TRBV6-4 and TRBJ1-2; D might be TRBD1 (6 bases). Looked up from germline, CDR1 is MRHNA and CDR2 is SNTAGT. The ends were cut back, 10 bases at V and 7 bases at J, with 28 bases in the middle. The CDR3 has 16 residues. The CDR3 spells CATKSSTRGRKGGYTF. The CDR3 region has the DNA TGTGCCACCAAATCCTCGACCAGGGGCAGGAAGGGTGGCTACACCTTC.

The DNA for the CDR3 is TGTGCCAGCAGCTTAGTGGCCGGGACCCAGAATTACGAGCAGTACTTC. It yields the protein CASSLVAGTQNYEQYF. The J gene is TRBJ2-7, the V gene TRBV7-2; tentatively, D is TRBD1 or TRBD2 (5 bases each). V shed 1 base and J shed 4 bases, with 17 bases lying between them. Germline V gene lookup returns CDR1 SGHTA and CDR2 FQGNSA. CDR3 length: 16 residues.

The gene calls are TRBV11-2 and TRBJ1-5; no reliable D call. The V gene's germline CDR1 is SGHAT and CDR2 FQNNGV. The CDR3 has 14 residues. V lost 0 bases, J lost 1 base, and 4 bases lay in between. CDR3 protein: CASSLEASNQPQHF. Written as DNA, the CDR3 is TGTGCCAGCAGCTTAGAAGCAAGCAATCAGCCCCAGCATTTT.

The rearrangement links TRBV7-9 to TRBJ1-2, with 9 bases matching TRBD1. Losses at the gene ends were 3 bases for V and 4 bases for J; bases not matched to a gene: 3. The CDR3 extends over 14 amino acids. From germline, CDR1 is SEHNR and CDR2 FQNEAQ (reference sequence). The CDR3 loop is CASSFRTGAYGYTF. The CDR3 DNA is TGTGCCAGCAGCTTCCGGACAGGGGCCTATGGCTACACCTTC.

The chain employs TRBV27 and TRBJ2-7, with D perhaps given as TRBD1 or TRBD2 (5 bases each). In germline, CDR1 is MNHEY, CDR2 SMNVEV (reference sequence). Deletions cut 1 base from V and 2 bases from J, with 12 bases between. The CDR3 consists of 15 residues. CDR3 region: CASSLYNRGTYEQYF. CDR3 nucleotides: TGTGCCAGCAGTTTATATAACCGGGGCACCTACGAGCAGTACTTC.